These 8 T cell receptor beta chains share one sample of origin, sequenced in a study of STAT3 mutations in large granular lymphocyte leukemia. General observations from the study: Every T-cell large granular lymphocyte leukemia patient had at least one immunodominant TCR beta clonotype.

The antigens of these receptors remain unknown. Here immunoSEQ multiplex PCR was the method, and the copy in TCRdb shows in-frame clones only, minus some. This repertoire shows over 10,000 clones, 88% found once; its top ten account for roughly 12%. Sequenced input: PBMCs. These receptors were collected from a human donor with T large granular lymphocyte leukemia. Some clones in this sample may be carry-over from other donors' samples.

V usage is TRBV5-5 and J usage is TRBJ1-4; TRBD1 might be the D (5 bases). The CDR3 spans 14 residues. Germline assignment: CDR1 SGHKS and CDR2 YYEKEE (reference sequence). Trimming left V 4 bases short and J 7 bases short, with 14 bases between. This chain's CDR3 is CASSQRAGREKLFF. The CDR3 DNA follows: TGTGCCAGCAGCCAGAGGGCGGGGCGTGAAAAACTGTTTTTT.

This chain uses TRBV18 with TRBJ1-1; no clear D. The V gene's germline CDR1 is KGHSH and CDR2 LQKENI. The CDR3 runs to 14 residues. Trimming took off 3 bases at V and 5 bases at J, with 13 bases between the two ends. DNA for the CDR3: TGTGCCAGCTCACCTCTGGGGATCGGGACTGAAGCTTTCTTT. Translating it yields CASSPLGIGTEAFF. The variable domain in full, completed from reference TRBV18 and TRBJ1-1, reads NAGVMQNPRHLVRRRGQEARLRCSPMKGHSHVYWYRQLPEEGLKFMVYLQKENIIDESGMPKERFSAEFPKEGPSILRIQQVVRGDSAAYFCASSPLGIGTEAFFGQGTRLTVV.

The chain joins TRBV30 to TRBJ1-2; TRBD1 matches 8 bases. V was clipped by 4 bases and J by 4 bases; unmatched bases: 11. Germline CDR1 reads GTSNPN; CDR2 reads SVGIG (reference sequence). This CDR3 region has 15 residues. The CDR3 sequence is CAWKGVGQVFYGYTF. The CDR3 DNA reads TGTGCCTGGAAGGGGGTGGGACAGGTCTTCTATGGCTACACCTTC.

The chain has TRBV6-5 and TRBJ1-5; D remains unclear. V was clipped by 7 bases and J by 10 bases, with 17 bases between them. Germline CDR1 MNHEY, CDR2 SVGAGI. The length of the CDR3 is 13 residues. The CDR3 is CASTGRLGDPQHF. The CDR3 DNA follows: TGTGCCAGCACTGGCAGGCTGGGAGATCCCCAGCATTTT.

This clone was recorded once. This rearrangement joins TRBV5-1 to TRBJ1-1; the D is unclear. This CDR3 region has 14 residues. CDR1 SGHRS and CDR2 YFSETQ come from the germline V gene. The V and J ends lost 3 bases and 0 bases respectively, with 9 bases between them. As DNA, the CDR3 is TGCGCCAGCAGCTACGTCCATATGAACACTGAAGCTTTCTTT. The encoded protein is CASSYVHMNTEAFF.

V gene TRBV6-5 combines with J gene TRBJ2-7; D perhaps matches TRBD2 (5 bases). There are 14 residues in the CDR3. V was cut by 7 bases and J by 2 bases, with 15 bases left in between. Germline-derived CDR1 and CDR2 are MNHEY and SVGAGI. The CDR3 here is CASKRWASAYEQYF. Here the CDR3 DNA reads TGTGCCAGCAAGCGGTGGGCGTCCGCCTACGAGCAGTACTTC.

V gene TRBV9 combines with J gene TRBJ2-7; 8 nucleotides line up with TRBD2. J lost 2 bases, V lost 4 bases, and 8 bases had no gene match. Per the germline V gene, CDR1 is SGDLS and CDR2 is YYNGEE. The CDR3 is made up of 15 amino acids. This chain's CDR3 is CASSLGLALTYEQYF. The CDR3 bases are TGTGCCAGCAGCCTAGGACTAGCCCTAACCTACGAGCAGTACTTC.

CDR3 DNA sequence: TGCGCCAGCAGCTTGGTCCGGGGGGGCACTGAAGCTTTCTTT. Its translation is CASSLVRGGTEAFF. This chain connects TRBV5-1 to TRBJ1-1; perhaps TRBD1 as D (5 bases). With 0 bases removed from V and 4 bases from J, the gap between germline ends came to 10 bases. CDR1 and CDR2 (germline): SGHRS, YFSETQ. The CDR3 is 14 amino acids.